The entry that follows covers one T cell receptor beta chain sequence. The sample is drawn from a study of blood T cell repertoires in COVID-19. The table came from immunoSEQ multiplex PCR; TCRdb's copy has only in-frame clones and leaves some out. The data contain some 38,000 clones, roughly 85% of them singletons. J was trimmed by 12 bases and V by 1 base; bases with no gene match: 13. Germline CDR1 and CDR2: KGHSH and LQKENI. This CDR3 has 16 residues. This receptor was identified in a man in his sixties with active or convalescent COVID-19. Specimen: peripheral blood. The chain is built from TRBV18 and TRBJ2-1; 9 nucleotides agree with TRBD1. CDR3 sequence reads: CASSPLGTGTTIGQFF. CDR3 nucleotides: TGTGCCAGCTCACCACTGGGGACAGGGACCACTATAGGGCAGTTCTTC.